The sample holds a few counts of the clone carrying this T cell receptor (beta chain). What it binds is unknown. The assay was immunoSEQ multiplex PCR, and TCRdb's table has in-frame clones only and misses some. The sample lists around 54,000 clones, less than 90% occurring once. The time point: week 47, end of study. In every dose of vaccine, 300 ug of mutant IDH1 20-mer peptide was given alongside topical imiquimod. This sample stems from a study of a mutant IDH1 vaccine in newly diagnosed glioma. Overall study: The treated population exhibited a male proportion of roughly 60%, a female proportion of about 38%, and a mean age of roughly 41 years.

The sequence was obtained from a woman aged 50 to 60 with glioma. Here the sequenced sample was PBMCs, taken from a glioma patient whose treatment included an IDH1 peptide vaccine.

This chain's CDR3 is CASSGVRGHEQYF. As DNA, the CDR3 is TGTGCCAGCAGTGGGGTCCGGGGGCACGAGCAGTACTTC. The V call is TRBV2, the J call TRBJ2-7, with D possibly called TRBD1 or TRBD2 (6 bases each). Trimming cost V 4 bases and J 5 bases, with 12 bases left between them. Germline CDR1 and CDR2: SNHLY and FYNNEI. The CDR3 is 13 residues long.